The present entry profiles one TCR beta chain with its context. Some clones are missing from TCRdb's copy, which holds only in-frame ones; the method was immunoSEQ multiplex PCR. The table shows approximately 66,000 clones, with around 86% occurring only once. The sample comes from a study of OX40 agonist ivuxolimab in advanced cancers. Germline trimming cut 5 bases from V and 4 bases from J; bases unmatched to any gene: 4. The germline CDR1 and CDR2 sequences are SGHTA and FQGTGA. The CDR3 has 13 residues. Peripheral blood came from all dose cohorts at three timepoints. Sequences were derived from CD4+ or CD8+ T cells sorted from blood, sampled in a trial of the OX40 agonist ivuxolimab. V is TRBV7-3 and J is TRBJ2-5; TRBD1 agrees at 7 bases. This sequence originates from an adult with an advanced solid tumor such as melanoma, head and neck, liver or kidney cancer. The CDR3 sequence is CASSPTGAETQYF. DNA for the CDR3: TGTGCCAGCAGCCCCACAGGGGCAGAGACCCAGTACTTC.